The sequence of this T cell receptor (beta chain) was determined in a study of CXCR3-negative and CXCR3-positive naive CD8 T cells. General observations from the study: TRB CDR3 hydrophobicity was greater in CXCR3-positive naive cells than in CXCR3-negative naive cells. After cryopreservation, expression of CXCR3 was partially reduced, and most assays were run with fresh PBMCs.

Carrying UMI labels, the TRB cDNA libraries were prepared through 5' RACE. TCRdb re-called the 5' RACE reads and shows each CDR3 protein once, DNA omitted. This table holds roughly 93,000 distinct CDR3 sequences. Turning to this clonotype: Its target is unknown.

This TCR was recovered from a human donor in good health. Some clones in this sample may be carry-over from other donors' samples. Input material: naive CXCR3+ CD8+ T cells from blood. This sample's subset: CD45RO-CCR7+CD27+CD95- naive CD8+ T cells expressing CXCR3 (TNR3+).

This chain's CDR3 is CASSNGGYEQYF. This sequence joins TRBV6-6 and TRBJ2-7; as DNA is missing, the TRBD1 call by TCRdb cannot be tested. CDR1 and CDR2 (germline): MNHNY, SVGAGI (reference sequence). This CDR3 region has 12 residues.